The clone carrying this T cell receptor beta chain was observed a single time. The CDR3 is 14 amino acids. CDR1 SNHLY and CDR2 FYNNEI come from the germline V gene. V shed 7 bases and J shed 5 bases, with 14 bases lying between them. The data were taken from a study of blood T cell repertoires in COVID-19. Study in general: The study drew acute and convalescent COVID-19 samples from the United States, Italy and Spain. Sample material is recorded as cDNA or gDNA derived from T cells, B-cell-depleted T cells, or PBMCs.

In the source study's methods: Amplification of reference gene primers was used by the study to estimate nucleated cell counts. Profiled with immunoSEQ multiplex PCR; TCRdb holds only in-frame clones, not every one. D and trimming were read from the DNA, whereas the V and J calls and clone size are those reported in that table. The table lists fewer than 20,000 clones, about 87% of them singletons. This sequence originates from a human donor in a cohort sampled during active COVID-19. This chain joins TRBV2 and TRBJ1-4; D may be TRBD1 (6 bases). The source material was peripheral blood. CDR3 DNA sequence: TGTGCCAGCAAAGAACAGGGCCCGAATGAAAAACTGTTTTTT. Its translation is CASKEQGPNEKLFF.